This T cell receptor beta chain was sequenced for a study of technical replicates of blood from a few donors. Profiling relied on immunoSEQ multiplex PCR, and the TCRdb table lists in-frame clones only, not all of them. The sample carries around 100,000 clones, about 95% recorded once. The CDR3 runs 15 residues. CDR1 is SGHVS and CDR2 is FNYEAQ in the germline V gene. V gave up 4 bases and J gave up 7 bases; unmatched junction bases: 10. The chain links TRBV7-6 to TRBJ2-7; the match to TRBD1 covers 10 bases. The clonotype comes from a human donor in good health. Sequencing input: T cells isolated from PBMCs. CDR3 amino acids: CASSSTGTGEGEQYF. In DNA form, the CDR3 reads TGTGCCAGCAGCTCCACCGGGACAGGGGAGGGAGAGCAGTACTTC.